The 25 T cell receptor beta chains presented below share a single source sample, sequenced in a study of vaccination and CD4 T cells after COVID-19. The antigens of these receptors remain unknown. As to treatment: 10-day PBMC culture with coronavirus spike peptide pools or control peptides (ViraFEST assay). Cultured CD4+ T cell DNA was sequenced using the Oncomine TCR Beta short-read assay. One entry per CDR3 protein results from TCRdb running MiXCR on the PCR reads. The sample has about 19,000 distinct CDR3 sequences, around 33% seen once; the top ten hold about 15%. The sample taken for sequencing was cultured CD4+ T cells from blood. Receptors were obtained from a human donor with COVID-19.

This chain joins TRBV28 and TRBJ1-2; tentative D call: TRBD1 (5 bases). Trimming removed 3 bases at V and 0 bases at J, with 17 bases between. Germline CDR1 MDHEN, CDR2 SYDVKM. CDR3 length: 17 residues. CDR3 protein: CASSLADRMGPNYGYTF. The CDR3 DNA follows: TGTGCCAGCAGTTTGGCCGACCGAATGGGGCCTAACTATGGCTACACCTTC.

This clonotype was seen more than once but under ten times. The chain employs TRBV6-1 and TRBJ1-5, with D unresolved. V was trimmed by 6 bases and J by 0 bases, leaving 12 bases between them. CDR1 is MNHNS and CDR2 is SASEGT in the germline V gene. The CDR3 runs to 15 residues. The CDR3 spells CASRRTQNSNQPQHF. Here the CDR3 DNA reads TGTGCCAGCAGAAGGACGCAGAATAGCAATCAGCCCCAGCATTTT.

The rearrangement links TRBV4-1 to TRBJ1-1, with D maybe TRBD1 (6 bases). V lost 0 bases and J lost 1, with 9 bases in between. CDR1 is MGHRA, CDR2 YSYEKL, per germline. This CDR3 spans 15 amino acids. The CDR3: CASSQEGRGNTEAFF. In nucleotides, the CDR3 is TGCGCCAGCAGCCAAGAGGGCAGGGGGAACACTGAAGCTTTCTTT.

The chain joins TRBV7-2 to TRBJ1-1, with TRBD1 matching over 8 bases. After removal of 7 bases from V and 4 bases from J, the junction contained 11 bases not matched to a gene. The CDR3 spans 15 residues. Germline loops: CDR1 SGHTA, CDR2 FQGNSA. CDR3 DNA: TGTGCCAGCATCGAGGAAGACAGGGGAGGCACTGAAGCTTTCTTT. Protein sequence: CASIEEDRGGTEAFF.

This clonotype was found a few times. V gene TRBV18 combines with J gene TRBJ1-5; 8 positions match TRBD1. Germline CDR1 KGHSH, CDR2 LQKENI. The CDR3 has 14 amino acids. Germline trimming cut 8 bases from V and 2 bases from J; bases unmatched to any gene: 5. The CDR3 DNA is TGTGCCAGCGGAGAGGGACAGGGCAATCAGCCCCAGCATTTT. Translated, it gives CASGEGQGNQPQHF.

This clonotype has only a few counts. The J gene is TRBJ1-2, the V gene TRBV20-1; possibly TRBD1 for D (5 bases). The V end was cut by 8 bases, the J end by 0 bases, with 10 bases between. This CDR3 is built from 12 residues. Germline loops: CDR1 DFQATT, CDR2 SNEGSKA (reference sequence). The CDR3 coding sequence is TGCAGTTCCGGGACGCCTAACTATGGCTACACCTTC. Its protein product is CSSGTPNYGYTF.

About this clonotype: The junction and the germline gene differ at one end; a read error may be behind it. V is TRBV27 and J is TRBJ1-2, with TRBD1 as a possible D gene (6 bases). CDR1 MNHEY and CDR2 SMNVEV come from the germline V gene (reference sequence). The CDR3 is 13 amino acids. In nucleotides, the CDR3 is TGTGCCAGCAGTTTTCAGGGGAACTATGACTACACCTTC. Translating it yields CASSFQGNYDYTF.

This chain joins TRBV10-1 and TRBJ2-3; 11 nucleotides line up with TRBD2. The CDR3 runs to 16 residues. CDR1 is WNHNN and CDR2 is SYGVQD in the germline V gene (reference sequence). V was clipped by 0 bases and J by 6 bases; unmatched bases: 5. The CDR3 spells CASSESTSGVFDTQYF. CDR3 in DNA: TGCGCCAGCAGTGAGTCGACTAGCGGGGTATTTGATACGCAGTATTTT.

The CDR3 DNA reads TGCGCCAGCAGCTTCTGGACAGAGAATGACGAGCAGTACTTC. This encodes CASSFWTENDEQYF. The chain recombines TRBV5-1 with TRBJ2-7, with D possibly TRBD1 on 6 matching bases. The germline V gene encodes CDR1 SGHRS and CDR2 YFSETQ. Trimming shortened V by 2 bases and J by 5 bases, and 14 bases separated the two germline ends. The CDR3 totals 14 residues.

The chain uses TRBV6-1 and TRBJ1-3, with D unresolved. The germline CDR1 and CDR2 sequences are MNHNS and SASEGT. The CDR3 consists of 13 residues. Trimming took off 7 bases at V and 9 bases at J, with 16 bases between the two ends. The CDR3 spells CASTPIPRGTIYF. The CDR3 region has the DNA TGTGCCAGCACCCCAATACCTCGGGGCACCATATATTTT.

The chain recombines TRBV25-1 with TRBJ1-5; D remains unclear. The CDR3 has 15 residues. Germline CDR1 MGHDK, CDR2 SYGVNS. V was trimmed by 1 base and J by 4 bases, leaving 11 bases between them. The CDR3 DNA is TGTGCCAGCAGTGAATTTGAGGGTAATAATCAGCCCCAGCATTTT. The encoded protein is CASSEFEGNNQPQHF. Full variable domain (outside the CDR3, taken from reference TRBV25-1 and TRBJ1-5): EADIYQTPRYLVIGTGKKITLECSQTMGHDKMYWYQQDPGMELHLIHYSYGVNSTEKGDLSSESTVSRIRTEHFPLTLESARPSHTSQYLCASSEFEGNNQPQHFGDGTRLSIL.

This chain uses TRBV7-9 with TRBJ2-2; TRBD1 is a possible D gene (6 bases). V lost 11 bases, J lost 4 bases, and 20 bases lay in between. The germline V gene encodes CDR1 SEHNR and CDR2 FQNEAQ (reference sequence). The CDR3 has 15 residues. This chain's CDR3 is CACREQGSGTGELFF. The CDR3 nucleotides read TGTGCCTGCCGAGAACAGGGATCGGGCACCGGGGAGCTGTTTTTT.

The CDR3 loop reads CSAAPPGTDAYGYTF. The CDR3 DNA is TGCAGTGCTGCCCCACCAGGGACGGATGCCTATGGCTACACCTTC. The chain employs TRBV20-1 and TRBJ1-2; weak D call: TRBD1 (5 bases). The CDR3 sequence is 15 residues long. Germline V gene lookup returns CDR1 DFQATT and CDR2 SNEGSKA (reference sequence). Between the trimmed V and J ends, which lost 5 bases and 4 bases, there was a span of 20 bases.

V and J are TRBV5-1 and TRBJ2-5, with D possibly matching TRBD2 (6 bases). The CDR3 extends over 12 amino acids. V was trimmed by 5 bases and J by 4 bases, leaving 9 bases between them. Germline V gene data show CDR1 as SGHRS and CDR2 as YFSETQ. The CDR3: CASSSGLETQYF. For the CDR3, the DNA is TGCGCCAGCAGTTCGGGACTAGAGACCCAGTACTTC.

The chain links TRBV9 to TRBJ2-2; 10 bases agree with TRBD2. The CDR3 length is 18 residues. After removal of 0 bases from V and 0 bases from J, the junction contained 5 bases not matched to a gene. Germline V gives CDR1 SGDLS, CDR2 YYNGEE. CDR3 in DNA: TGTGCCAGCAGCGTAGGGGATAGCGGGGGGCCGAACACCGGGGAGCTGTTTTTT. Translated, it gives CASSVGDSGGPNTGELFF.

The rearrangement joins TRBV19 to TRBJ2-3; D is ambiguous. The CDR3 length is 12 residues. The germline V and J ends were trimmed by 5 bases and 4 bases, with 7 bases remaining between them. CDR1 LNHDA and CDR2 SQIVND come from the germline V gene (reference sequence). The CDR3 DNA sequence: TGTGCCAGTAGTCCCGGACCAGATACGCAGTATTTT. Its translation is CASSPGPDTQYF.

V and J are TRBV29-1 and TRBJ1-1, with TRBD1 as a possible D gene (5 bases). V lost 6 bases to trimming and J lost 5 bases, with 16 bases between them. The CDR3 is made up of 13 amino acids. Germline V CDR1 and CDR2: SQVTM, ANQGSEA. The CDR3 sequence is CSVTGRRGTEAFF. The CDR3 DNA follows: TGCAGCGTGACGGGACGGCGGGGAACTGAAGCTTTCTTT.

This chain links TRBV11-2 with TRBJ2-3; D unclear. The germline gives CDR1 SGHAT, CDR2 FQNNGV. V was pared by 2 bases and J by 8 bases, with 17 bases between. The CDR3 runs 15 residues. CDR3 region: CASSLSDLGVGTQYF. CDR3 nucleotides: TGTGCCAGCAGCTTATCAGACCTGGGCGTTGGTACGCAGTATTTT.

The chain is built from TRBV2 and TRBJ1-6, with a possible D match to TRBD1 (6 bases). Trimming pared 10 bases from V and 6 bases from J, leaving 16 bases between. The CDR3 is 14 residues long. Looked up from germline, CDR1 is SNHLY and CDR2 is FYNNEI. Here the CDR3 DNA reads TGTGCCACTCAGACAGGCATTTTTAATTCACCCCTCCACTTT. Its translation is CATQTGIFNSPLHF.

The table lists this clonotype with a few counts. This chain joins TRBV27 and TRBJ2-3; D unresolved. This CDR3 comprises 14 residues. In germline, CDR1 is MNHEY, CDR2 SMNVEV (reference sequence). The V end lost 5 bases, the J end lost 0 bases, and 9 bases lay between the germline ends. The CDR3 coding sequence is TGTGCCAGCAGTCACGGTACTAGCACAGATACGCAGTATTTT. Amino acid sequence: CASSHGTSTDTQYF.

Sample share makes this clonotype large. The CDR3 DNA follows: TGTGCCACCCGTACAGGCTCATTTAATTCACCCCTCCACTTT. Translating it yields CATRTGSFNSPLHF. The rearrangement uses TRBV7-9 and TRBJ1-6; possible D gene TRBD1, 5 bases. The germline V gene has CDR1 SEHNR and CDR2 FQNEAQ (reference sequence). This CDR3 has 14 amino acids. The V end lost 10 bases, the J end lost 6 bases, and 16 bases lay between the germline ends.

V and J are TRBV6-1 and TRBJ1-1, with D maybe TRBD1 (5 bases). V was pared by 5 bases and J by 1 base, with 14 bases between. Germline assignment: CDR1 MNHNS and CDR2 SASEGT. The CDR3 sequence is 15 residues long. The CDR3 coding sequence is TGTGCCAGCAGTACCCAAGCGGGGGGGAACACTGAAGCTTTCTTT. Residues: CASSTQAGGNTEAFF.

The J gene is TRBJ1-1, the V gene TRBV2; a weak D match, TRBD1 (6 bases). CDR3 length: 14 residues. The germline CDR1 and CDR2 sequences are SNHLY and FYNNEI. V lost 4 bases and J lost 1, with 10 bases in between. As DNA, the CDR3 is TGTGCCAGCAGTGCACAGGGTGGGAACACTGAAGCTTTCTTT. It codes for CASSAQGGNTEAFF.

The rearrangement uses TRBV7-8 and TRBJ2-5; 10 bases line up with TRBD1. The V gene end was trimmed by 5 bases and the J gene end by 6 bases; junction bases not matched to a gene: 12. The germline CDR1 and CDR2 sequences are SGHVS and FQNEAQ. The CDR3 covers 16 residues. The CDR3, as DNA: TGTGCCAGCAGCCAAAGACAGGGACAGGGGTTGAAGACCCAGTACTTC. Its protein product is CASSQRQGQGLKTQYF. The complete variable domain, with remaining parts taken from reference TRBV7-8 and TRBJ2-5, reads GAGVSQSPRYKVAKRGQDVALRCDPISGHVSLFWYQQALGQGPEFLTYFQNEAQLDKSGLPSDRFFAERPEGSVSTLKIQRTQQEDSAVYLCASSQRQGQGLKTQYFGPGTRLLVL.

The chain links TRBV20-1 to TRBJ1-1, with TRBD1 as a possible D gene (6 bases). Trimming pared 0 bases from V and 4 bases from J, leaving 15 bases between. Germline CDR1 is DFQATT and CDR2 is SNEGSKA (reference sequence). The CDR3 sequence is 15 residues long. CDR3 bases: TGCAGTGCTAGAGATAGGGGGGGCCTCGCCACTGAAGCTTTCTTT. Translated: CSARDRGGLATEAFF.